This is a list of T cell receptor beta chains from one sample in a study of blood T cell repertoires in COVID-19. Clones were sequenced by immunoSEQ multiplex PCR, and TCRdb holds only the in-frame ones, with some missing. The sample lists 150,000 to 250,000 clones; roughly 94% were seen once. Sequencing was performed on peripheral blood. Source of these receptors: a man aged 25 to 45 with COVID-19, enrolled during active disease. CDR3s include the opening cysteine and the closing phenylalanine or tryptophan. Each record gives: J gene, D gene, clone size, V gene, CDR3 protein, CDR3 DNA. A D gene is named only where the DNA matches it firmly. Size is stated for part of the rows, as once, few or many counts, or as a class when the clone is expanded.

TRBJ2-7 TRBD1 . TRBV27 CASRRTGAPEQYF TGTGCCAGCAGGAGGACAGGGGCGCCCGAGCAGTACTTC
TRBJ2-7 . . TRBV5-4 CASSPAGNLYEQYF TGTGCCAGCAGCCCGGCGGGCAATCTCTACGAGCAGTACTTC
TRBJ1-1 TRBD1 . TRBV5-5 CASSSQYRQGNTEAFF TGTGCCAGCAGCTCCCAATACCGACAGGGAAACACTGAAGCTTTCTTT
TRBJ2-7 TRBD2 . TRBV4-2 CASSQRWRGGREQYF TGTGCCAGCAGCCAAAGATGGCGGGGGGGCCGAGAGCAGTACTTC
TRBJ2-5 TRBD2 . TRBV19 CASSFTSGETQYF TGTGCCAGTAGTTTTACTAGCGGAGAGACCCAGTACTTC
TRBJ1-2 TRBD1 . TRBV6-1 CASSEGQEGYGYTF TGTGCCAGCAGTGAGGGACAGGAGGGTTATGGCTACACCTTC
TRBJ2-7 . . TRBV20-1 CSARVGGEQYF TGCAGTGCTAGAGTAGGAGGGGAGCAGTACTTC
TRBJ2-2 TRBD2 once TRBV6-6 CASSPMTSGGVTGELFF TGTGCCAGCAGTCCCATGACTAGCGGGGGGGTCACCGGGGAGCTGTTTTTT
TRBJ1-2 . . TRBV5-1 CASSEGDGNYGYTF TGCGCCAGCAGCGAGGGTGACGGCAACTATGGCTACACCTTC
TRBJ2-2 . . TRBV3-1/TRBV3-2 CASSQDRYGELFF TGTGCCAGCAGCCAAGATAGATACGGGGAGCTGTTTTTT
TRBJ2-5 TRBD2 . TRBV4-1 CASSPLLAGWVGETQYF TGCGCCAGCAGCCCACTACTAGCGGGGTGGGTGGGGGAGACCCAGTACTTC
TRBJ2-5 . . TRBV3-1/TRBV3-2 CASSHPDQETQYF TGTGCCAGCAGCCACCCGGACCAAGAGACCCAGTACTTC
TRBJ1-5 TRBD1 . TRBV7-9 CASSRTGGGSNQPQHF TGTGCCAGCAGCCGGACAGGGGGCGGGAGCAATCAGCCCCAGCATTTT
TRBJ2-7 TRBD2 . TRBV28 CASSSGLAGTYEQYF TGTGCCAGCAGCTCCGGGCTAGCGGGGACCTACGAGCAGTACTTC
TRBJ1-4 . . TRBV23-1 CASSLVNCPSGEKLFF TGCGCCAGCAGTCTGGTAAATTGTCCCTCGGGTGAAAAACTGTTTTTT
TRBJ2-3 . . TRBV11-2 CASSLVGFTDTQYF TGTGCCAGCAGCTTAGTGGGCTTCACAGATACGCAGTATTTT
TRBJ2-7 . . TRBV6-1 CASSDRSYEQYF TGTGCCAGCAGTGACCGCTCCTACGAGCAGTACTTC
TRBJ1-2 . . TRBV19 CASSSGPGGVYGYTF TGTGCCAGTAGTAGTGGTCCCGGAGGAGTCTATGGCTACACCTTC
TRBJ1-3 TRBD1 . TRBV5-6 CASSPDRIGNTIYF TGTGCCAGCAGCCCGGACAGGATCGGAAACACCATATATTTT
TRBJ1-2 TRBD1 once TRBV5-6 CASSRDPGQGNFYGYTF TGTGCCAGCAGTCGTGATCCGGGACAGGGGAACTTCTATGGCTACACCTTC
TRBJ2-3 . . TRBV9 CASISGEGSTDTQYF TGTGCCAGCATTAGTGGTGAGGGCAGCACAGATACGCAGTATTTT
TRBJ1-2 . once TRBV19 CASWDISNYGYTF TGTGCCAGTTGGGACATTTCTAACTATGGCTACACCTTC
TRBJ2-5 TRBD1 . TRBV5-1 CASSAGQGSQETQYF TGCGCCAGCAGCGCCGGACAGGGCAGCCAAGAGACCCAGTACTTC
TRBJ1-5 . . TRBV18 CASSLDPGNQPQHF TGTGCCAGCTCACTTGACCCAGGAAATCAGCCCCAGCATTTT
TRBJ1-3 . . TRBV29-1 CSFTTSGNTIYF TGCAGCTTCACGACATCTGGAAACACCATATATTTT
TRBJ2-5 . . TRBV6-5 CASNDRPSAPQYF TGTGCCAGCAACGACAGGCCCTCCGCGCCCCAGTACTTC
TRBJ2-3 TRBD2 . TRBV11-2 CASSEGLAATDTQYF TGTGCCAGCAGCGAAGGACTAGCGGCGACAGATACGCAGTATTTT
TRBJ1-6 . . TRBV19 CASSRQGNSPLHF TGTGCCAGTAGTAGGCAGGGCAATTCACCCCTCCACTTT
TRBJ1-5 . . TRBV12-3/TRBV12-4 CASSRRVQPQHF TGTGCCAGCAGTCGCAGGGTTCAGCCCCAGCATTTT
TRBJ1-3 . . TRBV9 CASSPQNSGNTIYF TGTGCCAGCAGCCCCCAGAACTCTGGAAACACCATATATTTT
TRBJ2-6 . . TRBV19 CASSINRAPGANVLTF TGTGCCAGTAGTATTAACAGGGCTCCCGGGGCCAACGTCCTGACTTTC
TRBJ2-7 TRBD1 . TRBV9 CASSVGGQGASYEQYF TGTGCCAGCAGCGTAGGGGGACAGGGGGCTTCCTACGAGCAGTACTTC
TRBJ2-7 . . TRBV9 CASSTTGAYEQYF TGTGCCAGCAGCACAACAGGTGCCTACGAGCAGTACTTC
TRBJ1-1 . . TRBV5-1 CASSLRSGSGGGSTEAFF TGCGCCAGCAGCTTGAGATCGGGCTCGGGGGGAGGAAGCACTGAAGCTTTCTTT
TRBJ2-7 . . TRBV10-3 CAISEADYEQYF TGTGCCATCAGTGAGGCAGATTACGAGCAGTACTTC
TRBJ1-4 . . TRBV7-9 CASSLVQGEEKLFF TGTGCCAGCAGCTTAGTACAGGGCGAGGAAAAACTGTTTTTT
TRBJ2-2 TRBD2 . TRBV29-1 CSGTSGGATGELFF TGCAGCGGGACGAGCGGGGGGGCGACCGGGGAGCTGTTTTTT
TRBJ1-5 . . TRBV5-4 CASSLWGQNNQPQHF TGTGCCAGCAGCTTGTGGGGGCAAAACAATCAGCCCCAGCATTTT
TRBJ1-3 TRBD1 . TRBV10-2 CASSASGTDSSGNTIYF TGCGCCAGCAGTGCCTCCGGGACAGACTCCTCTGGAAACACCATATATTTT
TRBJ2-7 TRBD1 . TRBV4-1 CASSQRQGSYEQYF TGCGCCAGCAGCCAGCGACAGGGATCCTACGAGCAGTACTTC
TRBJ2-7 TRBD2 . TRBV30 CAWNAGGYEQYF TGTGCCTGGAACGCGGGGGGATACGAGCAGTACTTC
TRBJ2-7 TRBD2 . TRBV4-1 CASSQGLADSYEQYF TGCGCCAGCAGCCAAGGACTAGCGGACTCCTACGAGCAGTACTTC
TRBJ1-1 . . TRBV2 CASSDPDSNTEAFF TGTGCCAGCAGTGACCCGGACAGTAACACTGAAGCTTTCTTT
TRBJ1-3 . . TRBV30 CAWSVGASSGNTIYF TGTGCCTGGAGTGTAGGGGCAAGCTCTGGAAACACCATATATTTT
TRBJ1-6 TRBD1 . TRBV30 CAWKGQGYSPLHF TGTGCCTGGAAAGGACAGGGTTATTCACCCCTCCACTTT
TRBJ1-2 . . TRBV10-3 CAISESAGWSGGYTF TGTGCCATCAGTGAGTCTGCAGGGTGGTCGGGTGGCTACACCTTC